The 15 T cell receptor beta chains below were found in one sample sequenced in a study of blood T cell repertoires in COVID-19. The protocol was immunoSEQ multiplex PCR, while the TCRdb copy is restricted to in-frame clones and leaves out a portion. The data show a few hundred thousand clones, with 90% seen just once and about 0.6% held by the top ten. Sequenced input: PBMCs or T cells enriched from blood (not recorded which). The receptor set was obtained from a young man who had recovered from COVID-19.

The CDR3 DNA sequence: TGTGCCATCACTTCGGGACTAGCGGGGAACGGGGACATTCAGTACTTC. Amino acids: CAITSGLAGNGDIQYF. The V gene is TRBV10-3, the J gene TRBJ2-4, with 13 bases that match TRBD2. Germline V lookup: CDR1 ENHRY, CDR2 SYGVKD. The CDR3 runs 16 residues. After removal of 7 bases from V and 8 bases from J, the junction contained 11 bases not matched to a gene.

This clone appeared a few times. The gene calls are TRBV3-1 (or the pseudogene TRBV3-2) and TRBJ1-2; 10 bases agree with TRBD1. Unmatched junction bases numbered 1, after V lost 3 bases and J lost 6 bases. The CDR3 covers 13 residues. CDR1 and CDR2 from the germline V gene are LGHDT and YNNKEL (reference sequence). The CDR3 DNA reads TGTGCCAGCAGCCATGGGACAGGGGATGGCTACACCTTC. Its translation is CASSHGTGDGYTF.

This clone showed up just a few times. The chain is built from TRBV10-3 and TRBJ1-4; D is unclear. The CDR3 runs 12 residues. From germline, CDR1 is ENHRY and CDR2 SYGVKD. V was cut by 4 bases and J by 6 bases, with 6 bases left in between. The CDR3 nucleotides read TGTGCCATCAGTGGCCCAGATGAAAAACTGTTTTTT. Translated, it gives CAISGPDEKLFF.

The rearrangement links TRBV10-3 to TRBJ1-1; D gene ambiguous. This CDR3 has 13 residues. CDR1 and CDR2 (germline): ENHRY, SYGVKD. Trimming stripped 2 bases from V and 3 bases from J, with 7 bases between. The CDR3 DNA is TGTGCCATCAGTGAGCTCCGGGACACTGAAGCTTTCTTT. It is translated as CAISELRDTEAFF.

This chain joins TRBV7-2 and TRBJ1-4, with TRBD1 matching over 10 bases. V gave up 3 bases and J gave up 7 bases; unmatched junction bases: 2. Germline V gives CDR1 SGHTA, CDR2 FQGNSA. The CDR3 has 14 amino acids. CDR3 protein: CASSLTGGIEKLFF. CDR3 nucleotide sequence: TGTGCCAGCAGCTTGACAGGGGGCATTGAAAAACTGTTTTTT.

The chain couples TRBV7-2 to TRBJ2-3, with D possibly being TRBD2 (6 bases). V was clipped by 5 bases and J by 5 bases, with 11 bases between them. This CDR3 comprises 13 residues. The germline gives CDR1 SGHTA, CDR2 FQGNSA. In nucleotides, the CDR3 is TGTGCCAGCAGCGTTAGAGCGGGAGATACGCAGTATTTT. It encodes CASSVRAGDTQYF.

The genes are TRBV7-9 and TRBJ2-3; perhaps TRBD2 as D (7 bases). The CDR3 totals 15 residues. Trimming took 3 bases from V and 0 from J, leaving 10 bases between them. CDR1 SEHNR and CDR2 FQNEAQ come from the germline V gene (reference sequence). The CDR3 reads CASSLAGASTDTQYF. CDR3 coding DNA: TGTGCCAGCAGCTTGGCGGGGGCTAGCACAGATACGCAGTATTTT.

This chain uses TRBV4-1 with TRBJ1-4; tentatively, D is TRBD1 (6 bases). Germline V gene lookup returns CDR1 MGHRA and CDR2 YSYEKL. V was trimmed by 1 base and J by 4 bases, leaving 10 bases between them. CDR3 length: 15 amino acids. The CDR3 bases are TGCGCCAGCAGCCAAGGGGGGCGTCTTAATGAAAAACTGTTTTTT. This translates into CASSQGGRLNEKLFF.

V usage is TRBV6-4 and J usage is TRBJ1-2; the D gene is possibly TRBD1 (5 bases). V lost 0 bases and J 8 bases, leaving 13 bases between the germline ends. This CDR3 is 14 amino acids long. Germline values: CDR1 MRHNA, CDR2 SNTAGT. CDR3 protein: CASSDSNQGEGYTF. CDR3 bases: TGTGCCAGCAGTGACTCGAATCAGGGTGAAGGCTACACCTTC.

In this sample, this clone turned up a few times. This chain connects TRBV19 to TRBJ1-5; 9 bases are a match to TRBD1. V trimming: 4 bases; J trimming: 3 bases; junction bases outside the gene matches: 4. Germline V gives CDR1 LNHDA, CDR2 SQIVND (reference sequence). The CDR3 contains 15 residues. The CDR3 here is CASSSGQGINQPQHF. The CDR3 DNA is TGTGCCAGTAGTAGTGGACAGGGGATCAATCAGCCCCAGCATTTT.

The chain links TRBV3-1 (or the pseudogene TRBV3-2) to TRBJ2-3; 7 positions agree with TRBD2. This CDR3 contains 16 residues. In germline, CDR1 is LGHDT, CDR2 YNNKEL (reference sequence). After removal of 1 base from V and 0 bases from J, the junction contained 4 bases not matched to a gene. CDR3 in amino acids: CASSQGVSGSTDTQYF. As DNA, the CDR3 is TGTGCCAGCAGCCAAGGGGTTAGCGGGAGCACAGATACGCAGTATTTT.

The CDR3 DNA reads TGTGCCAGCAGCTTAGATATCTCGCGGGAGCAGTACTTC. It encodes CASSLDISREQYF. The chain combines TRBV7-8 with TRBJ2-7; D remains unclear. CDR3 length: 13 amino acids. From germline, CDR1 is SGHVS and CDR2 FQNEAQ. Trimming took 1 base from V and 7 from J, leaving 11 bases between them.

The chain is built from TRBV7-6 and TRBJ1-5, with 7 positions matching TRBD1. J gave up 5 bases and V 5 bases, and 9 bases lay outside the gene matches. This CDR3 is built from 15 residues. Germline assignment: CDR1 SGHVS and CDR2 FNYEAQ. The CDR3 DNA sequence: TGTGCCAGCAGCCTCCTGACAGGGAACGATCAGCCCCAGCATTTT. Protein product: CASSLLTGNDQPQHF.

This sequence joins TRBV5-5 and TRBJ2-2, with D possibly TRBD1 on 6 matching bases. The CDR3 consists of 16 residues. V was cut by 1 base and J by 5 bases, with 15 bases left in between. Germline V gene sequence: CDR1 SGHKS, CDR2 YYEKEE (reference sequence). CDR3 amino acids: CASSLLSSGVTGELFF. The CDR3 bases are TGTGCCAGCAGCTTGCTTTCATCAGGGGTGACCGGGGAGCTGTTTTTT.

V gene TRBV24-1 combines with J gene TRBJ1-2; D not resolved. This CDR3 contains 14 residues. Germline lookup yields CDR1 KGHDR and CDR2 SFDVKD. With 3 bases removed from V and 1 base from J, the gap between germline ends came to 8 bases. Written as DNA, the CDR3 is TGTGCCACCAGTGATACCCGGGTTAACTATGGCTACACCTTC. This gives the protein CATSDTRVNYGYTF.